The present TCR beta chain was sequenced within a study of blood T cell repertoires in COVID-19. Study as a whole: The United States, Italy and Spain supplied acute and convalescent COVID-19 samples. The cDNA or gDNA used as material had been derived from T cells, B-cell-depleted T cells, or PBMCs.

As originally analysed: Amplification of reference gene primers was used by the study to estimate nucleated cell counts. Sequencing used immunoSEQ multiplex PCR; TCRdb keeps in-frame clones, though not all of them. V, J and clone size reflect that table, while D and trimming were determined from the DNA. The sample yields 45,000 to 50,000 clones, approximately 88% seen once. Looked up from germline, CDR1 is SGHVS and CDR2 is FNYEAQ. The CDR3 loop spans 15 amino acids. With 5 bases removed from V and 0 bases from J, the gap between germline ends came to 11 bases. Sequencing input: peripheral blood. This rearrangement joins TRBV7-6 to TRBJ1-3; D unresolved. The TCR was taken from a man aged 50 or older with acute or convalescent COVID-19. CDR3 sequence (DNA): TGTGCCAGCAGCCGAGGGCAGAGCTCTGGAAACACCATATATTTT. Protein product: CASSRGQSSGNTIYF.